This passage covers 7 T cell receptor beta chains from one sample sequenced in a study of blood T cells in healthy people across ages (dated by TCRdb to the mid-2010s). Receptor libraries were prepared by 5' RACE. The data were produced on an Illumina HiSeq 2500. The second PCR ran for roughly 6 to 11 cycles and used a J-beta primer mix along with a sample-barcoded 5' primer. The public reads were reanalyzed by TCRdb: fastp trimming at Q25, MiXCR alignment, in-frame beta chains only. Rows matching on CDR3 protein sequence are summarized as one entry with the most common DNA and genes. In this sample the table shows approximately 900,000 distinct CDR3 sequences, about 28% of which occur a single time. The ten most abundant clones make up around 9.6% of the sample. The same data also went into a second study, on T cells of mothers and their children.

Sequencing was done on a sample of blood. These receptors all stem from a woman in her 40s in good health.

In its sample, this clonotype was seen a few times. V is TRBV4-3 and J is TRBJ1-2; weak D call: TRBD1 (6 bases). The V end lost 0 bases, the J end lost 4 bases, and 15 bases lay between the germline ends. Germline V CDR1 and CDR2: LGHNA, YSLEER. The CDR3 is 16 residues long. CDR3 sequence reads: CASSQDSAGALYGYTF. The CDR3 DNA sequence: TGCGCCAGCAGCCAAGATTCCGCAGGGGCCCTCTATGGCTACACCTTC.

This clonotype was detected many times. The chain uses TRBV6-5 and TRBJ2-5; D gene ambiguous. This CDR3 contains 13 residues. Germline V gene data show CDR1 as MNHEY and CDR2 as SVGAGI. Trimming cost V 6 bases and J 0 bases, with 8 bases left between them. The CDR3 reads CASRNSYQETQYF. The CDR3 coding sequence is TGTGCCAGCAGAAACAGCTACCAAGAGACCCAGTACTTC.

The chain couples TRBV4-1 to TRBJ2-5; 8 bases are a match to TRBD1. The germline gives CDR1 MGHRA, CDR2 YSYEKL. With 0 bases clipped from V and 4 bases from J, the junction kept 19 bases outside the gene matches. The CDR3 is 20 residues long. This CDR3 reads CASSQDDPAFRTGSIETQYF. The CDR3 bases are TGCGCCAGCAGCCAAGACGACCCTGCCTTCCGGACAGGGTCGATAGAGACCCAGTACTTC.

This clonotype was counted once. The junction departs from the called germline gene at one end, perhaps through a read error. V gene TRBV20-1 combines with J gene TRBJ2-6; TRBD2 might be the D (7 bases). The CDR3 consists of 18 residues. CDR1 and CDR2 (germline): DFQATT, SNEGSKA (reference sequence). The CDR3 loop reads CSARVRGGQGAGANVRTF. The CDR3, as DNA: TGCAGTGCTAGAGTCCGCGGGGGCCAAGGGGCTGGGGCCAACGTCCGGACTTTC.

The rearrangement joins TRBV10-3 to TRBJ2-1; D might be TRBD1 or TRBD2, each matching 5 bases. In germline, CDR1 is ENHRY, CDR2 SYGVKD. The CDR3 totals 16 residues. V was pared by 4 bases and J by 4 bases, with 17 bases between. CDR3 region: CAISGTGIGVYNEQFF. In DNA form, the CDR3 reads TGTGCCATCAGTGGCACCGGGATAGGGGTTTACAATGAGCAGTTCTTC.

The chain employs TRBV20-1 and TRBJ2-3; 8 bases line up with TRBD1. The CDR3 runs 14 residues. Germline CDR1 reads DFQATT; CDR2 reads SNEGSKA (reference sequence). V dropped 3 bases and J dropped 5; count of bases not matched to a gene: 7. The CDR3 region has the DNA TGCAGTGCTAGTATCAGGGGGCAGGTAGATACGCAGTATTTT. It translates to CSASIRGQVDTQYF.

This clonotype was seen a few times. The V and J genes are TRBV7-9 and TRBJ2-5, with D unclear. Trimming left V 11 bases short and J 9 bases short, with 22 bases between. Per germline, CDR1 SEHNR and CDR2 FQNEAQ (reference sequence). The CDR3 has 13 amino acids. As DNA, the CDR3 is TGTGCCGGAGAAGTGGCTGCCAACTTCCCCCAGTACTTC. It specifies CAGEVAANFPQYF.